This T cell receptor (beta chain) was captured by sequencing in a study of glioma-infiltrating T cells after dendritic cell vaccination (dated by TCRdb to 2016 to 2018). About the study as a whole: The cohort included some 15 glioblastoma patients drawn from Phase I and II dendritic cell vaccination trials, of whom 9 were newly diagnosed and 6 had recurrent disease. Patients received autologous tumor lysate-pulsed dendritic cell vaccination between the early 2000s and the early 2010s. The vaccine consisted of monocyte-derived dendritic cells cultured seven days with IL-4 and GM-CSF, then pulsed overnight with autologous tumor lysate. Three intradermal dendritic cell vaccine injections were administered to patients at biweekly intervals in the arm below the axilla. In glioblastoma patients vaccinated with dendritic cells, deep sequencing of TCR beta CDR3 regions served to measure the amount of tumor-infiltrating lymphocytes and to compare repertoires between tumor and blood. Survival after dendritic cell vaccination was correlated with TCR sequencing metrics such as TIL content and the overlap between tumor and blood repertoires.

The immunoSEQ assay amplified TCRB CDR3 regions from around 2 micrograms of genomic DNA, or from all available DNA when less than that amount was available. The multiplex PCR employed 60 forward primers targeting TCR V beta segments and 13 reverse primers targeting J beta segments. To estimate reads per starting template, synthetic control templates were spiked into each sample at limiting dilution. Reads of 87 bp were generated by sequencing on the Illumina HiSeq System. As for the original processing: PCR and sequencing errors were removed by a nearest neighbor algorithm that merged closely related sequences. TCR overlap was measured as the percentage of unique tumor TCR beta sequences that were also present in the peripheral blood of the same patient. Here the immuneACCESS table is served through TCRdb, limited to in-frame sequences with V and J called. Missing clones are a known gap in these copies; in checked studies unresolved V genes cover under half, and the rest lacks a known reason. D and trimming come from the DNA, and the V and J calls and clone size come from that table. A total of almost 90,000 clones appear in this sample, roughly four fifths of them only once. The top ten clones comprise 6% to 7.5% of the sample.

In light of the paper, this sample's time point label describes: after dendritic cell vaccination, including at tumor progression/relapse. Patients were selected on the basis of adequate residual fresh-frozen tumor tissue and more than two years of available survival data. An isocitrate dehydrogenase mutation was not carried by any of the glioblastoma patients, although molecular status was otherwise variable. PBMC were collected before vaccination, two weeks after the third vaccination, and at tumor progression if progression occurred. The Qiagen DNeasy Blood extraction Kit was used for extraction of genomic DNA. As concerns this clone: The antigen it recognizes is unknown. The input lacks base qualities; no much larger clone sits a single base away.

Summary of the overall study and its limitations: The response model built on TCR overlap across three groups was characterized as speculative, with prospective validation still needed. After dendritic cell vaccination, a higher estimated pretreatment TIL content predicted longer time to progression and overall survival. The cohort was small and heterogeneous, and full blood and tumor sets were available for few patients, with initial-recurrent tumor pairs available for even fewer patients. TCR clonality showed no direct relationship with survival, which suggests that a diverse polyclonal response may be important.

The material was blood, obtained after dendritic cell vaccination. This TCR came from a human donor with glioblastoma.

The bases read TGTGCCAGCAGCTTCGGACAGGGGGCAGGCGGAAAGCAGTTCTTC. This translates into CASSFGQGAGGKQFF. The chain is encoded by TRBV7-6 joined to TRBJ2-1; 11 central nucleotides agree with TRBD1. Sequences SGHVS (CDR1) and FNYEAQ (CDR2) are obtained from the germline V gene. Trimming takes 3 bases off V and 11 bases off J; junction bases not matched to a gene: 9. The CDR3 runs 15 residues from the cysteine to the phenylalanine. Only CDR3 DNA remains: 45 bases, in frame from the first base.